This T cell receptor (beta chain) was obtained from a study of blood T cell repertoires in COVID-19. Deletions cut 2 bases from V and 2 bases from J, with 9 bases between. Looked up from germline, CDR1 is MNHNY and CDR2 is SVGAGI (reference sequence). The CDR3 runs to 14 residues. Libraries were prepared by immunoSEQ multiplex PCR; TCRdb keeps only in-frame clonotypes and omits some of them. This sample yields around 200,000 clones, of which around 89% are seen a single time; 1.2% belongs to the top ten. This clonotype originated in a man aged 25 to 45 who had recovered from COVID-19. The chain is built from TRBV6-6 and TRBJ1-1, with TRBD1 as a possible D gene (5 bases). The sample comprised PBMCs or T cells enriched from blood (not recorded which). CDR3 residues: CASSYAGPNTEAFF. The CDR3, as DNA: TGTGCCAGCAGTTACGCAGGGCCAAACACTGAAGCTTTCTTT.